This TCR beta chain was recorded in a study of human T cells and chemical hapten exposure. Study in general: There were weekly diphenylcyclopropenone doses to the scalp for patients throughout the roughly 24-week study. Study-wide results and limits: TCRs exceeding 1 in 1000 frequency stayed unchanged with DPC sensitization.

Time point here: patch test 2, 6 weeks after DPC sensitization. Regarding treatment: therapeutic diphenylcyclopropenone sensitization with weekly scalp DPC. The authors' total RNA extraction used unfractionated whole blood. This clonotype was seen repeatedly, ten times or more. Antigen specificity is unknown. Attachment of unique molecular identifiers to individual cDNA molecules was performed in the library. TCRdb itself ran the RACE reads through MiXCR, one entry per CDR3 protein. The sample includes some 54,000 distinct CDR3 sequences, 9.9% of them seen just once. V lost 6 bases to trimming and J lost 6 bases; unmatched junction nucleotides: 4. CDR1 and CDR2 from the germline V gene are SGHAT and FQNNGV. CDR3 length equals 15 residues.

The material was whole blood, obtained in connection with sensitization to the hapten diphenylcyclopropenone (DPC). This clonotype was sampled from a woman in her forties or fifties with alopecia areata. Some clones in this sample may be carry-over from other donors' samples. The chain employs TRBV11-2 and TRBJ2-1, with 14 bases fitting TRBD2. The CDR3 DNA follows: TGTGCCAGCAGAGGGACTAGCGGGAGCTCCAATGAGCAGTTCTTC. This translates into CASRGTSGSSNEQFF.